One T cell receptor beta chain is described in this entry. The data were produced by immunoSEQ multiplex PCR, yet TCRdb's version contains in-frame clones alone and is incomplete. The sample consists of 15,000 or so clones, approximately 94% of them appearing once. This specimen belongs to a study of blood T cell dynamics during melanoma immunotherapy. Regarding time point: week 3, after first cycle of checkpoint inhibitor. At 12 weeks after first infusion, RECIST 1.1 defined response for most patients. Patients had no prior systemic cancer treatment, immunosuppressants or other active cancers. The CDR3 is made up of 17 amino acids. Trimming took off 0 bases at V and 7 bases at J, with 19 bases between the two ends. The germline gives CDR1 MGHRA, CDR2 YSYEKL.

The chain employs TRBV4-1 and TRBJ1-5; a possible D gene is TRBD1 (5 bases). The starting material was effector memory CD8+ T cells from blood, obtained from a patient treated with checkpoint blockade. The sequence came from a human donor with melanoma. The CDR3 loop is CASSQDPWGRTEQPQHF. In nucleotides, the CDR3 is TGCGCCAGCAGCCAAGACCCCTGGGGGAGGACCGAGCAGCCCCAGCATTTT.